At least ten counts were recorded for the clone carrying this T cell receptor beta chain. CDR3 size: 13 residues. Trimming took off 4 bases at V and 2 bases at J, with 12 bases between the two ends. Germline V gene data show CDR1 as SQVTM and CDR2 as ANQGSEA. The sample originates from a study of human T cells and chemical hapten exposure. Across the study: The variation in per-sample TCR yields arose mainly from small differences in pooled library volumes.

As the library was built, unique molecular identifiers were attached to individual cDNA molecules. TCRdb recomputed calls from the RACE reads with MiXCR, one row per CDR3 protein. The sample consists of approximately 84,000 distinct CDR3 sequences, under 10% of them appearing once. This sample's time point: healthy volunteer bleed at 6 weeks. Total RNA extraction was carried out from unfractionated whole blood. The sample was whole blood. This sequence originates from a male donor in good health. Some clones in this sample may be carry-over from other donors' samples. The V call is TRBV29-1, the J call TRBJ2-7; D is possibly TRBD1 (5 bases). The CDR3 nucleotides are TGCAGCGTTGGACAGCCCGATCCCTACGAGCAGTACTTC. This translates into CSVGQPDPYEQYF.